Presented here are 18 T cell receptor beta chains from one specimen sequenced in a study of shared clonotypes between healthy human individuals. Profiled with immunoSEQ multiplex PCR; TCRdb holds only in-frame clones, not every one. The sample consists of around 990,000 clones, 60% to 80% of them appearing once. What was sequenced was memory CD4+ T cells from PBMCs. Subset given: CD45RA-negative fraction. These receptors were collected from a man aged 18 to 29 in good health. Some clones in this sample may be carry-over from other donors' samples.

The chain has TRBV9 and TRBJ2-3, with TRBD1 matching 8 bases. After removal of 4 bases from V and 3 bases from J, the junction contained 19 bases not matched to a gene. This CDR3 is built from 19 residues. From germline, CDR1 is SGDLS and CDR2 YYNGEE. The CDR3 loop reads CASSTRATPAGGRTDTQYF. For the CDR3, the DNA is TGTGCCAGCAGCACACGAGCCACCCCGGCAGGGGGCAGAACAGATACGCAGTATTTT.

This chain links TRBV5-1 with TRBJ2-7; D could derive from TRBD1 or TRBD2 (6 bases each). In germline, CDR1 is SGHRS, CDR2 YFSETQ. The CDR3 runs to 14 residues. Between the trimmed V and J ends, which lost 2 bases and 6 bases, there was a span of 15 bases. In nucleotides, the CDR3 is TGCGCCAGCAGCTTTGGGGGCGGGGCGCCCGAGCAGTACTTC. As protein: CASSFGGGAPEQYF.

The V and J genes are TRBV28 and TRBJ1-5, with 7 bases identical to TRBD1. V lost 6 bases to trimming and J lost 3 bases; unmatched junction nucleotides: 8. CDR1 is MDHEN and CDR2 is SYDVKM in the germline V gene. This CDR3 has 15 amino acids. CDR3 loop: CASSPRTGSNQPQHF. The CDR3 nucleotides read TGTGCCAGCAGCCCCAGGACAGGCTCCAATCAGCCCCAGCATTTT.

The V gene is TRBV4-1, the J gene TRBJ2-5; D possibly uses TRBD1 or TRBD2 (7 bases each). The V and J ends lost 4 bases and 5 bases respectively, with 20 bases between them. Germline loops: CDR1 MGHRA, CDR2 YSYEKL. The length of the CDR3 is 16 residues. Here the CDR3 DNA reads TGCGCCAGCAGCCGCAACACAGGGGAGGGAGTGGAGACCCAGTACTTC. Amino acids: CASSRNTGEGVETQYF.

The V and J genes are TRBV18 and TRBJ2-1, with 10 bases that match TRBD2. Per germline, CDR1 KGHSH and CDR2 LQKENI. V trimming: 1 base; J trimming: 7 bases; junction bases outside the gene matches: 7. This CDR3 has 16 residues. The CDR3 is CASSPQALAGVNEQFF. In DNA form, the CDR3 reads TGTGCCAGCTCACCACAAGCGCTAGCGGGGGTAAATGAGCAGTTCTTC.

The chain recombines TRBV5-4 with TRBJ2-3, with D perhaps TRBD1 (6 bases). This CDR3 contains 16 residues. Germline V gene lookup returns CDR1 SGHNT and CDR2 YYREEE (reference sequence). V was cut by 2 bases and J by 1 base, with 14 bases left in between. CDR3 bases: TGTGCCAGCAGCTTCCCCGGACAGCCCCGCACAGATACGCAGTATTTT. This codes for CASSFPGQPRTDTQYF.

About this clone: The identical CDR3 is also encoded by other nucleotide sequences in the sample. This sequence joins TRBV7-9 and TRBJ1-5, with D possibly being TRBD1 (5 bases). Germline CDR1 reads SEHNR; CDR2 reads FQNEAQ (reference sequence). V lost 1 base, J lost 6 bases, and 7 bases lay in between. There are 13 residues in the CDR3. The CDR3 protein is CASSLDGGQPQHF. The CDR3 nucleotides are TGTGCCAGCAGCTTAGATGGGGGTCAGCCCCAGCATTTT.

The J gene is TRBJ1-1, the V gene TRBV7-3; 7 nucleotides match TRBD1. The ends lost 1 base at V and 3 bases at J; junction bases unmatched: 2. Per the germline V gene, CDR1 is SGHTA and CDR2 is FQGTGA. This CDR3 region has 14 residues. CDR3 in amino acids: CASSLRQGDTEAFF. The CDR3 DNA reads TGTGCCAGCAGCTTAAGACAGGGCGACACTGAAGCTTTCTTT.

This CDR3 is CASSLEGQYNEQFF. The CDR3 coding sequence is TGTGCCAGCAGCTTAGAGGGACAGTACAATGAGCAGTTCTTC. The chain is built from TRBV7-3 and TRBJ2-1; 7 bases fit TRBD1. The V gene end was trimmed by 2 bases and the J gene end by 4 bases; junction bases not matched to a gene: 2. Germline loops: CDR1 SGHTA, CDR2 FQGTGA. The CDR3 is 14 residues long.

The CDR3 sequence: CASSFSRGADTQYF. The CDR3 nucleotides read TGTGCCAGCAGTTTTTCCCGGGGGGCAGATACGCAGTATTTT. V usage is TRBV27 and J usage is TRBJ2-3, with 7 nucleotides matching TRBD2. V lost 3 bases to trimming and J lost 4 bases; unmatched junction nucleotides: 4. The CDR3 is 14 amino acids. Germline V gene data show CDR1 as MNHEY and CDR2 as SMNVEV (reference sequence).

The chain carries TRBV28 and TRBJ2-4; D may be TRBD2 (6 bases). The germline V and J ends were trimmed by 5 bases and 6 bases, with 14 bases remaining between them. The germline V gene encodes CDR1 MDHEN and CDR2 SYDVKM. The CDR3 length is 14 residues. The CDR3 reads CASSTRGRGNIQYF. CDR3 DNA: TGTGCCAGCAGTACGCGGGGAAGAGGAAACATTCAGTACTTC.

The CDR3 coding sequence is TGTGCCAGCAGCACGCGACTCAATCAGCCCCAGCATTTT. Translated, it gives CASSTRLNQPQHF. This chain connects TRBV6-1 to TRBJ1-5; D is uncertain. The length of the CDR3 is 13 residues. CDR1 MNHNS and CDR2 SASEGT come from the germline V gene. V shed 6 bases and J shed 3 bases, with 9 bases lying between them.

The V call is TRBV29-1, the J call TRBJ2-7; possible D gene TRBD1, 6 bases. The CDR3 has 12 amino acids. The V and J ends lost 7 bases and 1 base respectively, with 11 bases between them. Germline values: CDR1 SQVTM, CDR2 ANQGSEA. DNA of the CDR3: TGCAGCGCCCGGGACAAATCCTACGAGCAGTACTTC. It yields the protein CSARDKSYEQYF.

The gene calls are TRBV5-1 and TRBJ2-1, with D possibly being TRBD2 (6 bases). V gave up 1 base and J gave up 3 bases, with 14 bases separating them. The CDR3 has 16 amino acids. The germline V gene has CDR1 SGHRS and CDR2 YFSETQ. The CDR3 DNA follows: TGCGCCAGCAGCTTGACCCCCGGGACTGGCTACAATGAGCAGTTCTTC. Amino acid sequence: CASSLTPGTGYNEQFF.

V usage is TRBV6-5 and J usage is TRBJ2-5; TRBD1 is a possible D gene (7 bases). This CDR3 has 15 residues. The germline V gene has CDR1 MNHEY and CDR2 SVGAGI. Trimming cost V 0 bases and J 5 bases, with 13 bases left between them. The CDR3 sequence: CASSYSTGRRETQYF. The DNA for the CDR3 is TGTGCCAGCAGTTACTCGACAGGGAGGAGGGAGACCCAGTACTTC.

Concerning this clone: Other DNA sequences within the sample encode an identical CDR3. CDR3 nucleotides: TGTGCCAGCAGTTTAAGGGTTGGCAATCAGCCCCAGCATTTT. Amino acid sequence: CASSLRVGNQPQHF. The rearrangement links TRBV27 to TRBJ1-5; D not resolved. The CDR3 loop spans 14 amino acids. Germline CDR1 reads MNHEY; CDR2 reads SMNVEV (reference sequence). The V end was cut by 2 bases, the J end by 2 bases, with 7 bases between.

The DNA for the CDR3 is TGTGCCAGCAGCCGGTTGCAGGGGGACCGACAAGAGACCCAGTACTTC. Translating gives CASSRLQGDRQETQYF. The genes are TRBV7-9 and TRBJ2-5, with 7 bases aligning to TRBD1. The CDR3 runs to 16 residues. With V trimmed by 5 bases and J by 2 bases, 11 bases remained unmatched. Per the germline V gene, CDR1 is SEHNR and CDR2 is FQNEAQ (reference sequence).

CDR3 DNA: TGCGCCAGCAGCTTCTTCGTTATGGGGACTAGCGGGAGTAGTGAGCAGTTCTTC. It is translated as CASSFFVMGTSGSSEQFF. The chain is built from TRBV5-1 and TRBJ2-1, with TRBD2 matching 14 bases. The V and J ends lost 2 bases and 9 bases, in that order; junction bases with no gene match: 13. The CDR3 is 18 residues long. CDR1 SGHRS and CDR2 YFSETQ come from the germline V gene.